This passage covers 21 T cell receptor beta chains from one sample sequenced in a study of CD8 T cells in Susac syndrome. The authors reverse transcribed about 0.5 to 1 ug RNA with random hexamers. Using its own MiXCR run on the immunoSEQ multiplex PCR reads, TCRdb lists one record per CDR3 protein. The profile shows 100,000 to 150,000 distinct CDR3 sequences, around 94% of them singletons. Sequences were obtained from CD8+ T cells from PBMCs. These receptors originate from a human donor with Susac syndrome.

The chain couples TRBV30 to TRBJ2-3; D ambiguous. The CDR3 runs to 16 residues. V was pared by 2 bases and J by 2 bases, with 17 bases between. Germline CDR1 and CDR2: GTSNPN and SVGIG (reference sequence). CDR3 sequence reads: CAWSPRYETFTDTQYF. The DNA of the CDR3 is TGTGCCTGGAGTCCCCGGTACGAGACGTTCACAGATACGCAGTATTTT.

The V and J genes are TRBV30 and TRBJ1-1; possibly TRBD1 for D (5 bases). The CDR3 has 14 amino acids. Germline-derived CDR1 and CDR2 are GTSNPN and SVGIG (reference sequence). Between the trimmed V and J ends, which lost 0 bases and 4 bases, there was a span of 12 bases. CDR3 region: CAWSVLGEGTEAFF. CDR3 nucleotide sequence: TGTGCCTGGAGTGTACTAGGGGAGGGCACTGAAGCTTTCTTT.

The V and J genes are TRBV6-4 and TRBJ2-3, with 10 positions matching TRBD2. This CDR3 spans 15 amino acids. With V trimmed by 6 bases and J by 5 bases, 8 bases remained unmatched. In germline, CDR1 is MRHNA, CDR2 SNTAGT. The CDR3 protein is CASRRGTSEGDTQYF. As DNA, the CDR3 is TGTGCCAGCAGGAGAGGGACTAGCGAGGGAGATACGCAGTATTTT.

The chain combines TRBV27 with TRBJ1-2; 7 bases agree with TRBD1. Trimming took 5 bases from V and 3 from J; bases not matched to a gene: 9. The CDR3 is made up of 15 amino acids. Per germline, CDR1 MNHEY and CDR2 SMNVEV (reference sequence). DNA of the CDR3: TGTGCCAGCAGTCCTGGACAGGAGGGGGACTATGGCTACACCTTC. It is translated as CASSPGQEGDYGYTF.

V and J are TRBV20-1 and TRBJ2-5, with no clear D. The CDR3 contains 14 residues. Germline V gene sequence: CDR1 DFQATT, CDR2 SNEGSKA (reference sequence). The germline V and J ends were trimmed by 3 bases and 0 bases, with 11 bases remaining between them. CDR3: CSASVGDNQETQYF. For the CDR3, the DNA is TGCAGTGCTAGCGTCGGCGACAACCAAGAGACCCAGTACTTC.

A single count supports this clonotype. The genes are TRBV20-1 and TRBJ1-5; D call uncertain. The CDR3 has 16 amino acids. Germline V gene lookup returns CDR1 DFQATT and CDR2 SNEGSKA (reference sequence). V was trimmed by 1 base and J by 2 bases, leaving 15 bases between them. The CDR3 DNA follows: TGCAGTGCTAGAGCTCTCGGGCAGCCAGGCAATCAGCCCCAGCATTTT. Protein product: CSARALGQPGNQPQHF.

The chain joins TRBV14 to TRBJ2-7, with D possibly called TRBD1 or TRBD2 (5 bases each). Trimming removed 1 base at V and 0 bases at J, with 10 bases between. This CDR3 has 15 residues. The germline gives CDR1 SGHDN, CDR2 FVKESK. In DNA, the CDR3 is TGTGCCAGCAGCCAAGTTGGGGGACCCTCCTACGAGCAGTACTTC. The encoded protein is CASSQVGGPSYEQYF.

The chain links TRBV19 to TRBJ2-2, with TRBD2 matching over 10 bases. Germline CDR1 and CDR2: LNHDA and SQIVND (reference sequence). The CDR3 length is 17 residues. With 3 bases clipped from V and 4 bases from J, the junction kept 8 bases outside the gene matches. The CDR3 loop is CASSMAGTSAVTGELFF. CDR3 DNA sequence: TGTGCCAGTAGTATGGCCGGGACTAGCGCGGTCACCGGGGAGCTGTTTTTT. Together with reference TRBV19 and TRBJ2-2, the CDR3 gives the full variable domain: DGGITQSPKYLFRKEGQNVTLSCEQNLNHDAMYWYRQDPGQGLRLIYYSQIVNDFQKGDIAEGYSVSREKKESFPLTVTSAQKNPTAFYLCASSMAGTSAVTGELFFGEGSRLTVL.

The chain uses TRBV4-3 and TRBJ2-7; TRBD2 matches 10 bases. CDR1 is LGHNA, CDR2 YSLEER, per germline. V gave up 4 bases and J gave up 3 bases; unmatched junction bases: 6. This CDR3 has 15 residues. CDR3 DNA: TGCGCCAGCAGCCCATGGGCTAGCGGGAGCTACGAGCAGTACTTC. It yields the protein CASSPWASGSYEQYF.

The CDR3 loop is CSVVSRGPDTQYF. The CDR3 nucleotides are TGCAGCGTTGTCAGTCGCGGGCCAGATACGCAGTATTTT. The chain uses TRBV29-1 and TRBJ2-3, with a weak D call TRBD2 (5 bases). V was clipped by 4 bases and J by 4 bases, with 12 bases between them. There are 13 residues in the CDR3. Germline CDR1 SQVTM, CDR2 ANQGSEA.

This sequence joins TRBV6-4 and TRBJ2-1; 11 bases match TRBD2. The ends lost 4 bases at V and 8 bases at J; junction bases unmatched: 7. The CDR3 is made up of 15 amino acids. Germline V CDR1 and CDR2: MRHNA, SNTAGT. The CDR3 nucleotides are TGTGCCAGCAGTGGCACTAGCGGGGGAACTCATGAGCAGTTCTTC. This sequence encodes CASSGTSGGTHEQFF.

This clonotype was seen once. As DNA, the CDR3 is TGTGCCAGCAGATCTCCTCCTAACTATGGCTACACCTTC. Translating gives CASRSPPNYGYTF. J is TRBJ1-2 and V is TRBV6-5; no definite D call. V lost 6 bases and J 0 bases, leaving 8 bases between the germline ends. Germline-derived CDR1 and CDR2 are MNHEY and SVGAGI. CDR3 length: 13 residues.

The chain recombines TRBV6-1 with TRBJ1-1; D is undetermined. The V end lost 5 bases, the J end lost 4 bases, and 20 bases lay between the germline ends. CDR1 and CDR2 (germline): MNHNS, SASEGT. The CDR3 has 16 amino acids. CDR3 residues: CASSPLYGEGGTEAFF. The CDR3 DNA is TGTGCCAGCAGTCCACTTTATGGGGAGGGTGGCACTGAAGCTTTCTTT.

The chain employs TRBV20-1 and TRBJ1-1; D is ambiguous. The length of the CDR3 is 12 residues. The germline CDR1 and CDR2 sequences are DFQATT and SNEGSKA (reference sequence). V lost 3 bases and J lost 9, with 14 bases in between. CDR3 sequence: CSASPREVQAFF. CDR3 bases: TGCAGTGCTAGCCCTAGGGAGGTTCAAGCTTTCTTT.

The J gene is TRBJ2-3, the V gene TRBV28, with 7 bases identical to TRBD1. CDR1 and CDR2 from the germline V gene are MDHEN and SYDVKM. With 7 bases clipped from V and 2 bases from J, the junction kept 3 bases outside the gene matches. The CDR3 covers 13 residues. The CDR3 reads CASKGTDTDTQYF. The DNA of the CDR3 is TGTGCCAGCAAAGGGACAGACACAGATACGCAGTATTTT.

The V and J genes are TRBV4-1 and TRBJ2-3; D possibly corresponds to TRBD2 (5 bases). V gave up 1 base and J gave up 0 bases, with 8 bases separating them. The CDR3 has 15 amino acids. Germline loops: CDR1 MGHRA, CDR2 YSYEKL. In DNA, the CDR3 is TGCGCCAGCAGCCAAGGGAGGACTAGCACAGATACGCAGTATTTT. It yields the protein CASSQGRTSTDTQYF.

The chain combines TRBV3-1 with TRBJ1-3, with D hard to call. V lost 1 base to trimming and J lost 0 bases, with 4 bases between them. CDR1 and CDR2 from the germline V gene are LGHDT and YNNKEL (reference sequence). CDR3 length: 14 residues. DNA for the CDR3: TGTGCCAGCAGCCAAGGGAACTCTGGAAACACCATATATTTT. Translating gives CASSQGNSGNTIYF.

The chain carries TRBV6-6 and TRBJ1-1; D is ambiguous. This CDR3 comprises 12 residues. The V gene lost 2 bases and the J gene lost 6 bases, with 7 bases spanning the gap. Looked up from germline, CDR1 is MNHNY and CDR2 is SVGAGI (reference sequence). The CDR3 spells CASSYLGAEAFF. CDR3 nucleotide sequence: TGTGCCAGCAGTTACCTCGGGGCTGAAGCTTTCTTT.

The V call is TRBV11-2, the J call TRBJ2-3, with 7 bases identical to TRBD1. Germline V gene data show CDR1 as SGHAT and CDR2 as FQNNGV. The CDR3 runs to 15 residues. Germline trimming cut 3 bases from V and 4 bases from J; bases unmatched to any gene: 7. The CDR3 bases are TGTGCCAGCAGCTTCGGCGACAGGGCGCCAGATACGCAGTATTTT. It is translated as CASSFGDRAPDTQYF.

The J gene is TRBJ2-3, the V gene TRBV7-8; D perhaps matches TRBD2 (6 bases). Trimming took 1 base from V and 5 from J, leaving 16 bases between them. In germline, CDR1 is SGHVS, CDR2 FQNEAQ. This CDR3 spans 16 amino acids. The CDR3 DNA sequence: TGTGCCAGCAGCTTAGTGGTGGGGCCGGAGGGAGATACGCAGTATTTT. Translating gives CASSLVVGPEGDTQYF.

V is TRBV20-1 and J is TRBJ2-5, with 11 bases identical to TRBD2. The CDR3 totals 19 residues. V was pared by 0 bases and J by 5 bases, with 17 bases of the junction left unmatched. Germline V gene data show CDR1 as DFQATT and CDR2 as SNEGSKA (reference sequence). This CDR3 reads CSARDDIAGTSGGGETQYF. DNA for the CDR3: TGCAGTGCTAGAGATGATATAGCGGGCACTAGCGGGGGAGGGGAGACCCAGTACTTC.